Listed here is a single T cell receptor beta chain. Antigen unknown. Deletions cut 4 bases from V and 2 bases from J, with 15 bases between. Per germline, CDR1 MDHEN and CDR2 SYDVKM. The CDR3 spans 15 residues. The data are from a study of T-cell memory formation after mild COVID-19. Findings of the study overall: There were some responding clones in pre-infection memory, which suggested that cross-reactive memory had joined.

TCRdb itself ran the 5' RACE reads through MiXCR, one entry per CDR3 protein. The repertoire holds hundreds of thousands of distinct CDR3 sequences, with roughly an eighth as singletons. This TCR was recovered from a man aged 18 to 30 who had mild COVID-19 (a few samples of this study predate the infection). Cell type and time point are not known. Sequences were obtained from PBMCs or a T cell subset sorted from them (not recorded which). V is TRBV28 and J is TRBJ2-7; D gene uncertain. CDR3 residues: CASSSSGFRTYEQYV. The CDR3 DNA follows: TGTGCCAGCAGTTCTTCTGGTTTCAGGACCTACGAGCAGTACGTC.